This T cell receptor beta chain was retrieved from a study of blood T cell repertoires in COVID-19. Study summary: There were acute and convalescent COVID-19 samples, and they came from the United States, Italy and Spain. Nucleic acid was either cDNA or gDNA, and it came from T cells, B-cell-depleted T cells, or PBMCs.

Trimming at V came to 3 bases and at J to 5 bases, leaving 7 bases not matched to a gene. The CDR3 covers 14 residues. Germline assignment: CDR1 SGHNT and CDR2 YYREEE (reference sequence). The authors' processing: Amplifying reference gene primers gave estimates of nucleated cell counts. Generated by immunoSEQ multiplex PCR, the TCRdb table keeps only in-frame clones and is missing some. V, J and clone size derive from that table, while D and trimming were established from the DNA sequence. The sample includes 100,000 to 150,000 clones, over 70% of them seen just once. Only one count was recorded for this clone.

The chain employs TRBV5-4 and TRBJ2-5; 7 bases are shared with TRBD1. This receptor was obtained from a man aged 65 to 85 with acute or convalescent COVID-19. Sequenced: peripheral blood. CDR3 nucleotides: TGTGCCAGCAGCTCCGACAGGGTGGTGGAGACCCAGTACTTC. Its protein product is CASSSDRVVETQYF.